The clone carrying this T cell receptor beta chain has a handful of counts. Its target is not known. V was pared by 7 bases and J by 2 bases, with 12 bases between. The CDR3 length is 13 residues. Germline CDR1 MNHEY, CDR2 SVGEGT. Semi-nested PCR with Nested Universal Primer A followed constant-region reverse priming of full-length variable regions. TCRdb ran MiXCR on the 5' RACE reads and lists one entry per CDR3 protein. Of 62,000 or so distinct CDR3 sequences listed, roughly 23% are singletons. Memory CD4+ T cells were sorted as CD4+CD45RO+CD25- cells. Study-wide results and caveats: In terms of TCR gene usage, tumor memory CD4+ T cells clustered together with blood and lymph node memory CD4+ cells, as well as with lymph node naive CD4+ cells. The larger-cohort validation was restricted to a single TCR beta V-J rearrangement rather than whole repertoires.

This chain uses TRBV6-2 or TRBV6-3 with TRBJ2-7; no definite D call. The clonotype was recovered from a female donor with breast cancer. The specimen was memory CD4+ T cells sorted from a lymph node. Subset reported: memory CD4+ T cells, CD4+CD45RO+CD25-. In nucleotides, the CDR3 is TGTGCCAGCACCGCAGGTTGGGCCTACGAGCAGTACTTC. The encoded protein is CASTAGWAYEQYF.